The 4 T cell receptor beta chains reported below all come from one sample, sequenced in a study of blood T cell repertoires in COVID-19. Produced via immunoSEQ multiplex PCR; TCRdb's table is partial and in-frame only. Among about 350,000 clones listed, approximately 89% were seen once. Sequenced input: PBMCs or T cells enriched from blood (not recorded which). All receptors derive from a woman aged 30 to 39 who had recovered from COVID-19.

The gene calls are TRBV2 and TRBJ1-1; D not certain. V lost 2 bases and J lost 4, with 5 bases in between. This CDR3 spans 12 amino acids. CDR1 and CDR2 from the germline V gene are SNHLY and FYNNEI. CDR3 in DNA: TGTGCCAGCAGTGAACCCCTCACTGAAGCTTTCTTT. It translates to CASSEPLTEAFF.

This clone was detected only once. This chain links TRBV5-1 with TRBJ2-7; the D gene is possibly TRBD2 (5 bases). The CDR3 totals 16 residues. Per germline, CDR1 SGHRS and CDR2 YFSETQ. The V end was cut by 3 bases, the J end by 3 bases, with 19 bases between. CDR3 sequence (DNA): TGCGCCAGCAGCTCCGACTACGCGGTAATGGGCTACGAGCAGTACTTC. It translates to CASSSDYAVMGYEQYF.

The V and J genes are TRBV5-1 and TRBJ2-5; D unresolved. CDR1 and CDR2 from the germline V gene are SGHRS and YFSETQ. V dropped 0 bases and J dropped 0 bases, with 9 bases sitting between them. CDR3 length: 15 residues. This CDR3 reads CASSLEDLYQETQYF. The CDR3 DNA reads as TGCGCCAGCAGCTTGGAAGACTTGTACCAAGAGACCCAGTACTTC.

CDR3 DNA: TGTGCCAGTAGCGGGGAGACCCAGTACTTC. It translates to CASSGETQYF. V gene TRBV19 combines with J gene TRBJ2-5; no firm D call. This CDR3 spans 10 amino acids. The germline CDR1 and CDR2 sequences are LNHDA and SQIVND (reference sequence). V lost 6 bases to trimming and J lost 5 bases, with 4 bases between them.